Listed below are T cell receptor beta chains from one sample, sequenced in a study of cytomegalovirus exposure and HLA in healthy donors. The protocol was immunoSEQ multiplex PCR, while the TCRdb copy is restricted to in-frame clones and leaves out a portion. This sample has some 150,000 clones, with roughly 77% found just once. Source material: PBMCs. The receptors originated from a man under 40 in good health and CMV-seropositive. CDR3s include the opening cysteine and the closing phenylalanine or tryptophan. The D gene is left open where the match is weak. Clone size, where shown, is once, few, many, or a class for clones that have expanded.

abundance: .
v_gene: TRBV14
d_gene: TRBD1
j_gene: TRBJ1-3
len: 16
CDR3aa: CASSPGTALSGNTIYF
CDR3nt: TGTGCCAGCAGCCCCGGGACAGCCCTCTCTGGAAACACCATATATTTT

abundance: .
v_gene: TRBV10-3
d_gene: TRBD1
j_gene: TRBJ1-6
len: 17
CDR3aa: CATLQGQGGWTNSPLHF
CDR3nt: TGTGCCACACTCCAAGGACAGGGAGGATGGACCAATTCACCCCTCCACTTT

abundance: .
v_gene: TRBV4-3
d_gene: .
j_gene: TRBJ2-2
len: 17
CDR3aa: CASSQVYGWGDTGELFF
CDR3nt: TGCGCCAGCAGCCAAGTTTACGGGTGGGGAGACACCGGGGAGCTGTTTTTT

abundance: few
v_gene: TRBV28
d_gene: .
j_gene: TRBJ2-3
len: 15
CDR3aa: CASSPGFGSTDTQYF
CDR3nt: TGTGCCAGCAGCCCCGGGTTTGGGAGCACAGATACGCAGTATTTT

abundance: .
v_gene: TRBV27
d_gene: TRBD2
j_gene: TRBJ2-1
len: 12
CDR3aa: CATGTSGNEQFF
CDR3nt: TGTGCCACAGGGACTAGCGGTAATGAGCAGTTCTTC

abundance: .
v_gene: TRBV5-1
d_gene: .
j_gene: TRBJ2-1
len: 16
CDR3aa: CASSPEGRSSYNEQFF
CDR3nt: TGCGCCAGCAGTCCGGAGGGGAGGAGCTCCTACAATGAGCAGTTCTTC

abundance: .
v_gene: TRBV7-2
d_gene: .
j_gene: TRBJ1-6
len: 15
CDR3aa: CASSLGRVYNSPLHF
CDR3nt: TGTGCCAGCAGCTTAGGTCGTGTCTATAATTCACCCCTCCACTTT

abundance: few
v_gene: TRBV9
d_gene: .
j_gene: TRBJ2-2
len: 13
CDR3aa: CASSWGDPGELFF
CDR3nt: TGTGCCAGCAGCTGGGGGGACCCCGGGGAGCTGTTTTTT

abundance: .
v_gene: TRBV25-1
d_gene: .
j_gene: TRBJ2-1
len: 16
CDR3aa: CASSEYDGSTYNEQFF
CDR3nt: TGTGCCAGCAGTGAATATGACGGGAGCACCTACAATGAGCAGTTCTTC

abundance: .
v_gene: TRBV2
d_gene: TRBD1
j_gene: TRBJ1-2
len: 13
CDR3aa: CASSHDRDYGYTF
CDR3nt: TGTGCCAGCAGTCACGACAGGGACTATGGCTACACCTTC

abundance: .
v_gene: TRBV9
d_gene: .
j_gene: TRBJ1-1
len: 13
CDR3aa: CASSVALETEAFF
CDR3nt: TGTGCCAGCAGCGTAGCTTTGGAGACTGAAGCTTTCTTT

abundance: .
v_gene: TRBV9
d_gene: .
j_gene: TRBJ1-1
len: 13
CDR3aa: CASSVHPNTEAFF
CDR3nt: TGTGCCAGCAGCGTACATCCGAACACTGAAGCTTTCTTT

abundance: .
v_gene: TRBV29-1
d_gene: .
j_gene: TRBJ2-5
len: 13
CDR3aa: CSVQGAVRETQYF
CDR3nt: TGCAGCGTGCAGGGCGCTGTCCGGGAGACCCAGTACTTC

abundance: .
v_gene: TRBV4-2
d_gene: TRBD2
j_gene: TRBJ2-2
len: 17
CDR3aa: CASSWTSGGMNTGELFF
CDR3nt: TGTGCCAGCAGTTGGACTAGCGGGGGCATGAACACCGGGGAGCTGTTTTTT

abundance: .
v_gene: TRBV15
d_gene: .
j_gene: TRBJ1-1
len: 14
CDR3aa: CATSRGGGSTEAFF
CDR3nt: TGTGCCACCAGCAGAGGAGGGGGAAGCACTGAAGCTTTCTTT

abundance: .
v_gene: TRBV5-6
d_gene: .
j_gene: TRBJ2-7
len: 16
CDR3aa: CASSPSDFLSSYEQYF
CDR3nt: TGTGCCAGCAGCCCTAGCGACTTCCTGAGCTCCTACGAGCAGTACTTC

abundance: few
v_gene: TRBV27
d_gene: .
j_gene: TRBJ2-1
len: 15
CDR3aa: CASSLRGEGYNEQFF
CDR3nt: TGTGCCAGCAGTTTAAGGGGGGAGGGCTACAATGAGCAGTTCTTC

abundance: .
v_gene: TRBV28
d_gene: TRBD2
j_gene: TRBJ2-2
len: 15
CDR3aa: CASSAGDLNTGELFF
CDR3nt: TGTGCCAGCAGTGCGGGGGACCTTAACACCGGGGAGCTGTTTTTT

abundance: .
v_gene: TRBV30
d_gene: .
j_gene: TRBJ1-6
len: 12
CDR3aa: CAWGQNNSPLHF
CDR3nt: TGTGCCTGGGGACAGAATAATTCACCCCTCCACTTT

abundance: few
v_gene: TRBV6-1
d_gene: .
j_gene: TRBJ1-2
len: 14
CDR3aa: CASSVLSGDYGYTF
CDR3nt: TGTGCCAGCAGTGTCCTTTCAGGGGACTATGGCTACACCTTC

abundance: few
v_gene: TRBV14
d_gene: TRBD1
j_gene: TRBJ2-1
len: 14
CDR3aa: CASRGGDLGNEQFF
CDR3nt: TGTGCCAGCAGAGGGGGCGATTTGGGCAATGAGCAGTTCTTC

abundance: .
v_gene: TRBV6-5
d_gene: TRBD1
j_gene: TRBJ1-2
len: 15
CDR3aa: CASSYSRTGTYGYTF
CDR3nt: TGTGCCAGCAGTTACTCAAGGACAGGGACCTATGGCTACACCTTC

abundance: .
v_gene: TRBV4-1
d_gene: .
j_gene: TRBJ1-4
len: 14
CDR3aa: CASSQVGHNEKLFF
CDR3nt: TGCGCCAGCAGCCAAGTGGGACACAATGAAAAACTGTTTTTT

abundance: .
v_gene: TRBV11-1
d_gene: TRBD2
j_gene: TRBJ2-5
len: 15
CDR3aa: CASSLASGSVETQYF
CDR3nt: TGTGCCAGCAGCTTAGCTAGCGGGAGTGTGGAGACCCAGTACTTC

abundance: .
v_gene: TRBV9
d_gene: TRBD2
j_gene: TRBJ2-6
len: 17
CDR3aa: CASSGAGLAGGANVLTF
CDR3nt: TGTGCCAGCAGCGGAGCGGGACTAGCAGGTGGGGCCAACGTCCTGACTTTC

abundance: .
v_gene: TRBV11-3
d_gene: TRBD1
j_gene: TRBJ2-3
len: 15
CDR3aa: CASSLGQGAVDTQYF
CDR3nt: TGTGCCAGCAGCTTGGGTCAGGGGGCTGTAGATACGCAGTATTTT